Following are 15 T cell receptor beta chains from one sample sequenced in a study of control samples from healthy donors and cancer patients. Sequencing used immunoSEQ multiplex PCR; TCRdb keeps in-frame clones, though not all of them. The data show tens of thousands of clones, 89% seen once. Sequencing was carried out using blood. These TCRs come from a man aged 45-60 years in good health.

The chain employs TRBV19 and TRBJ1-5; D gene ambiguous. V was trimmed by 3 bases and J by 8 bases, leaving 8 bases between them. Germline assignment: CDR1 LNHDA and CDR2 SQIVND (reference sequence). The CDR3 consists of 12 residues. CDR3 residues: CASSMVKEPQHF. The CDR3 DNA sequence: TGTGCCAGTAGTATGGTGAAAGAGCCCCAGCATTTT.

V and J are TRBV30 and TRBJ1-5; maybe TRBD1 (5 bases). The CDR3 spans 15 residues. The V end lost 0 bases, the J end lost 4 bases, and 13 bases lay between the germline ends. The germline CDR1 and CDR2 sequences are GTSNPN and SVGIG (reference sequence). The CDR3 sequence is CAWSVVSGLNQPQHF. As DNA, the CDR3 is TGTGCCTGGAGTGTAGTCTCGGGGCTTAATCAGCCCCAGCATTTT.

The genes are TRBV5-4 and TRBJ1-2, with D unresolved. Germline V lookup: CDR1 SGHNT, CDR2 YYREEE (reference sequence). The CDR3 has 14 amino acids. The V end was cut by 3 bases, the J end by 7 bases, with 16 bases between. The CDR3 sequence is CASSSLDGRSGYTF. CDR3 nucleotides: TGTGCCAGCAGCTCTTTAGACGGCCGTAGTGGCTACACCTTC. Based on the CDR3 plus reference TRBV5-4 and TRBJ1-2, the full variable domain is ETGVTQSPTHLIKTRGQQVTLRCSSQSGHNTVSWYQQALGQGPQFIFQYYREEENGRGNFPPRFSGLQFPNYSSELNVNALELDDSALYLCASSSLDGRSGYTFGSGTRLTVV.

The chain links TRBV30 to TRBJ1-5; the match to TRBD1 covers 9 bases. The CDR3 has 14 residues. Germline CDR1 and CDR2: GTSNPN and SVGIG (reference sequence). J gave up 4 bases and V 4 bases, and 5 bases lay outside the gene matches. The CDR3 is CAWTTGGLNQPQHF. For the CDR3, the DNA is TGTGCCTGGACTACAGGGGGCCTAAATCAGCCCCAGCATTTT.

This chain uses TRBV9 with TRBJ1-6, with D possibly being TRBD1 (5 bases). The CDR3 sequence is 18 residues long. Trimming stripped 4 bases from V and 7 bases from J, with 24 bases between. Germline V gene lookup returns CDR1 SGDLS and CDR2 YYNGEE. This CDR3 is CASSPRDGRLRSNSPLHF. The DNA of the CDR3 is TGTGCCAGCAGCCCCAGGGACGGCCGCTTAAGGAGCAATTCACCCCTCCACTTT.

Only one count was recorded for this clone. The rearrangement uses TRBV19 and TRBJ1-3; tentative D call: TRBD1 (6 bases). The CDR3 contains 16 residues. Germline CDR1 LNHDA, CDR2 SQIVND (reference sequence). V lost 3 bases to trimming and J lost 0 bases, with 12 bases between them. The CDR3 DNA follows: TGTGCCAGTAGTATTAGGGGGGCAGTCTCTGGAAACACCATATATTTT. It codes for CASSIRGAVSGNTIYF.

This clone was observed once. The chain recombines TRBV3-1 (or the pseudogene TRBV3-2) with TRBJ2-2; 9 bases line up with TRBD1. V dropped 1 base and J dropped 5; count of bases not matched to a gene: 8. The CDR3 sequence is 17 residues long. CDR1 and CDR2 (germline): LGHDT, YNNKEL (reference sequence). DNA for the CDR3: TGTGCCAGCAGCCAAGGAAAAGGGACAGGGCGAACCGGGGAGCTGTTTTTT. Its translation is CASSQGKGTGRTGELFF.

The genes are TRBV9 and TRBJ2-5; 10 bases are a match to TRBD1. J was trimmed by 5 bases and V by 0 bases; bases with no gene match: 4. The CDR3 sequence is 15 residues long. Germline CDR1 reads SGDLS; CDR2 reads YYNGEE. In DNA, the CDR3 is TGTGCCAGCAGCGTAGCGGGGACAGGGGTTGAGACCCAGTACTTC. This sequence encodes CASSVAGTGVETQYF.

The V gene is TRBV4-1, the J gene TRBJ2-5; 7 positions agree with TRBD2. The CDR3 runs 14 residues. Germline values: CDR1 MGHRA, CDR2 YSYEKL. J gave up 5 bases and V 3 bases, and 6 bases lay outside the gene matches. CDR3: CASSQELARETQYF. In DNA, the CDR3 is TGCGCCAGCAGCCAGGAACTAGCGAGGGAGACCCAGTACTTC.

V gene TRBV4-2 combines with J gene TRBJ2-3, with 9 bases identical to TRBD1. Germline V lookup: CDR1 LGHNA, CDR2 YNFKEQ. The trim removed 0 bases at V and 2 bases at J, leaving 3 bases unmatched. This CDR3 contains 16 residues. This CDR3 is CASSQETGGITDTQYF. The CDR3 nucleotides are TGTGCCAGCAGCCAAGAGACAGGGGGAATCACAGATACGCAGTATTTT.

The chain is built from TRBV18 and TRBJ2-7; D tentatively fits TRBD1 or TRBD2 (6 bases each). Germline-derived CDR1 and CDR2 are KGHSH and LQKENI. V was pared by 2 bases and J by 4 bases, with 18 bases between. The CDR3 covers 16 residues. The CDR3 loop reads CASSPGAKGGWYEQYF. Written as DNA, the CDR3 is TGTGCCAGCTCACCAGGCGCCAAGGGGGGATGGTACGAGCAGTACTTC.

The chain uses TRBV30 and TRBJ2-1; D is perhaps TRBD2 (6 bases). The ends were cut back, 3 bases at V and 8 bases at J, with 14 bases in the middle. There are 13 residues in the CDR3. Germline assignment: CDR1 GTSNPN and CDR2 SVGIG (reference sequence). The CDR3 protein is CAWSRGWPDEQFF. CDR3 DNA: TGTGCCTGGAGCCGGGGGTGGCCCGATGAGCAGTTCTTC.

J is TRBJ1-1 and V is TRBV7-9; no clear D gene. CDR3 length: 11 amino acids. V was shortened by 6 bases and J by 3 bases, with 5 bases between the two germline ends. Germline loops: CDR1 SEHNR, CDR2 FQNEAQ (reference sequence). The CDR3 loop is CASSSYTEAFF. CDR3 DNA: TGTGCCAGCAGTTCCTACACTGAAGCTTTCTTT.

V usage is TRBV11-3 and J usage is TRBJ1-1, with D possibly being TRBD1 (6 bases). CDR1 and CDR2 from the germline V gene are SGHNT and YENEEA. The CDR3 length is 15 residues. V was cut by 0 bases and J by 5 bases, with 13 bases left in between. CDR3 loop: CASSLDAGGGTEAFF. For the CDR3, the DNA is TGTGCCAGCAGCTTAGATGCGGGGGGCGGAACTGAAGCTTTCTTT.

J is TRBJ1-2 and V is TRBV7-8; no firm D call. The CDR3 sequence is 13 residues long. The V end was cut by 10 bases, the J end by 2 bases, with 14 bases between. The germline gives CDR1 SGHVS, CDR2 FQNEAQ. The CDR3 here is CATRNGINYGYTF. The CDR3, as DNA: TGTGCCACCCGGAACGGGATCAACTATGGCTACACCTTC. The full variable domain, rest sourced from reference TRBV7-8 and TRBJ1-2, is GAGVSQSPRYKVAKRGQDVALRCDPISGHVSLFWYQQALGQGPEFLTYFQNEAQLDKSGLPSDRFFAERPEGSVSTLKIQRTQQEDSAVYLCATRNGINYGYTFGSGTRLTVV.